The T cell receptor beta chain described here comes from a study of beta chain features in type 1 diabetes. Study-wide results and caveats: No resolution was reached here on whether HLA type influences TCRB rearrangement.

Germline-derived CDR1 and CDR2 are MGHDK and SYGVNS. The CDR3 spans 15 residues. V was clipped by 5 bases and J by 1 base, with 14 bases between them. Of the isolated RNA, all was reverse transcribed, and so the sequenced material was expressed TCRB transcripts. The method was immunoSEQ multiplex PCR; TCRdb's version includes in-frame clones alone and lacks a portion of them. The table has some 250,000 clones, 27% seen once; the top ten hold around 4%. A word on this clone: Its antigen is unknown.

The chain joins TRBV25-1 to TRBJ2-5; perhaps TRBD1 as D (6 bases). Sequenced input: central memory CD4+ T cells from blood. The sequence came from a man aged 30 to 39 in good health. DNA of the CDR3: TGTGCCAGCAGTACCCCGGGACAATTCCAAGAGACCCAGTACTTC. Its translation is CASSTPGQFQETQYF.